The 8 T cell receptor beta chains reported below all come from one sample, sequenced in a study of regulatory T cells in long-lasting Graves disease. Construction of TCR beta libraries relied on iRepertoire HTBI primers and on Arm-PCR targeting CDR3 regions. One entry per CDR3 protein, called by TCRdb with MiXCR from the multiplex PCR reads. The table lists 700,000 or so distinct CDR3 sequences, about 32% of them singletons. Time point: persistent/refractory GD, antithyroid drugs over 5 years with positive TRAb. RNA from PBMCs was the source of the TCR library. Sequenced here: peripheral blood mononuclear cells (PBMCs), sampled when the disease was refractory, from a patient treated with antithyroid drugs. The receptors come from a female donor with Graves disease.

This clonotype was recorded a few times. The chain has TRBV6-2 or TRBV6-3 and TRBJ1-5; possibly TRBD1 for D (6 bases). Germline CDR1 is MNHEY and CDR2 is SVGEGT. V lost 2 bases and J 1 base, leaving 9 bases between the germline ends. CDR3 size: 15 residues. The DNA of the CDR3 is TGTGCCAGCAGTTACACAGGGAGAAGCAATCAGCCCCAGCATTTT. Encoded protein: CASSYTGRSNQPQHF.

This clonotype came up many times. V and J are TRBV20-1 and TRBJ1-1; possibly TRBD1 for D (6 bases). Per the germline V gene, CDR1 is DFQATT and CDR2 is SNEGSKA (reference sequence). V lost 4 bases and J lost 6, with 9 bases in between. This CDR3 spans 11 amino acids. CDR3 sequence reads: CSANRVAEAFF. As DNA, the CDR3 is TGCAGTGCTAACAGGGTCGCTGAAGCTTTCTTT.

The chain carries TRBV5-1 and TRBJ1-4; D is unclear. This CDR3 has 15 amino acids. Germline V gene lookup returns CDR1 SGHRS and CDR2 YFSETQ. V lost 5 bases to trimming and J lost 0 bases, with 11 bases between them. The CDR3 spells CASSFTPATNEKLFF. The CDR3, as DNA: TGCGCCAGCAGTTTTACACCTGCAACTAATGAAAAACTGTTTTTT.

CDR3 amino acids: CASGPRTGYSNQPQHF. DNA for the CDR3: TGTGCCAGCGGTCCACGGACAGGGTATAGCAATCAGCCCCAGCATTTT. V usage is TRBV12-3 or TRBV12-4 and J usage is TRBJ1-5; TRBD1 agrees at 8 bases. The CDR3 spans 16 residues. The trim removed 8 bases at V and 0 bases at J, leaving 9 bases unmatched.

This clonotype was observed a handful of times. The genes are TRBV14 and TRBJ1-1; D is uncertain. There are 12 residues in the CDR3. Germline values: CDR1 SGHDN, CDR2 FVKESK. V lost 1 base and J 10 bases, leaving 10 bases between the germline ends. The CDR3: CASSQAPGRAFF. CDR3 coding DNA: TGTGCCAGCAGCCAAGCCCCGGGGAGAGCTTTCTTT.

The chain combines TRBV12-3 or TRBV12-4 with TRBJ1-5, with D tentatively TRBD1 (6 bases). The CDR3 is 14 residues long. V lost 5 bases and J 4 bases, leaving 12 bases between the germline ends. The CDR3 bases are TGTGCCAGCAGTCGTCCGGGGGCAAATCAGCCCCAGCATTTT. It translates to CASSRPGANQPQHF.

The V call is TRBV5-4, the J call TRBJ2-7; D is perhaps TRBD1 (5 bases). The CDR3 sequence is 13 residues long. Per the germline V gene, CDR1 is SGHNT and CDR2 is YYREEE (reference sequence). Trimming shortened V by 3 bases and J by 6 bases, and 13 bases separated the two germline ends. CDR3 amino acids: CASSYTTAPEQYF. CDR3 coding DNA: TGTGCCAGCAGCTACACGACAGCCCCCGAGCAGTACTTC.

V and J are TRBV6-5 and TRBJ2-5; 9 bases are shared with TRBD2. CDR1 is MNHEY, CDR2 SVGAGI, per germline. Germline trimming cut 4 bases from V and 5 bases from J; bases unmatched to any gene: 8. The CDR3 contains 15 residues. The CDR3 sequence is CASSSPGGRAETQYF. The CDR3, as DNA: TGTGCCAGCAGTTCGCCCGGCGGGAGGGCCGAGACCCAGTACTTC.